This is a list of T cell receptor beta chains from one sample in a study of blood T cell repertoires in COVID-19. The data were produced by immunoSEQ multiplex PCR, yet TCRdb's version contains in-frame clones alone and is incomplete. The repertoire holds about 160,000 clones, with approximately 85% as singletons. Sequences were obtained from peripheral blood. These receptor sequences come from an elderly man with COVID-19, enrolled during active disease. Both conserved end residues are part of each CDR3. The order of the fields is V gene, CDR3 length, J gene, CDR3 protein.

v_call: TRBV2
cdr3_length: 12
j_call: TRBJ2-3
cdr3_aa: CASTVSTDTQYF

v_call: TRBV5-1
cdr3_length: 15
j_call: TRBJ1-6
cdr3_aa: CASGWGQGRNSPLHF

v_call: TRBV5-1
cdr3_length: 16
j_call: TRBJ2-1
cdr3_aa: CASRGLGAESYNEQFF

v_call: TRBV4-2
cdr3_length: 15
j_call: TRBJ2-7
cdr3_aa: CASSPFSGRGYEQYF

v_call: TRBV5-6
cdr3_length: 15
j_call: TRBJ1-6
cdr3_aa: CASTFSDIGSSPLHF

v_call: TRBV5-1
cdr3_length: 16
j_call: TRBJ2-1
cdr3_aa: CASSLGATFVVNEQFF

v_call: TRBV5-5
cdr3_length: 14
j_call: TRBJ2-7
cdr3_aa: CASSLDPGSYEQYF

v_call: TRBV5-5
cdr3_length: 12
j_call: TRBJ2-3
cdr3_aa: CASSFTGDTQYF

v_call: TRBV6-6
cdr3_length: 12
j_call: TRBJ1-2
cdr3_aa: CASSYSDYGYTF

v_call: TRBV19
cdr3_length: 14
j_call: TRBJ2-5
cdr3_aa: CASSIKTREETQYF

v_call: TRBV7-2
cdr3_length: 15
j_call: TRBJ2-5
cdr3_aa: CASSVTGGRDETQYF

v_call: TRBV2
cdr3_length: 15
j_call: TRBJ2-1
cdr3_aa: CAGETRRSSYNEQFF

v_call: TRBV12-3/TRBV12-4
cdr3_length: 12
j_call: TRBJ1-2
cdr3_aa: CASSLNREGYTF

v_call: TRBV7-3
cdr3_length: 13
j_call: TRBJ2-7
cdr3_aa: CASSFDRADEQYF

v_call: TRBV21-1
cdr3_length: 15
j_call: TRBJ2-7
cdr3_aa: CASSNRTGELYEQYF

v_call: TRBV2
cdr3_length: 14
j_call: TRBJ1-3
cdr3_aa: CASSSSYSGNTIYF

v_call: TRBV21-1
cdr3_length: 14
j_call: TRBJ1-1
cdr3_aa: CASSKAGTGTEAFF

v_call: TRBV28
cdr3_length: 13
j_call: TRBJ1-2
cdr3_aa: CASSSTDIHGYTF

v_call: TRBV2
cdr3_length: 16
j_call: TRBJ2-7
cdr3_aa: CASSEGQGASSYEQYF

v_call: TRBV15
cdr3_length: 13
j_call: TRBJ1-4
cdr3_aa: CATARQGGEKLFF

v_call: TRBV5-5
cdr3_length: 15
j_call: TRBJ2-1
cdr3_aa: CASSLRGREENEQFF

v_call: TRBV6-8
cdr3_length: 21
j_call: TRBJ2-7
cdr3_aa: CASSYGDLKNRGTGGTYEQYF

v_call: TRBV7-9
cdr3_length: 13
j_call: TRBJ1-2
cdr3_aa: CASSLTGSYGYTF

v_call: TRBV2
cdr3_length: 13
j_call: TRBJ1-1
cdr3_aa: CATTGDRNTEAFF

v_call: TRBV18
cdr3_length: 13
j_call: TRBJ1-5
cdr3_aa: CASCDGSNQPQHF

v_call: TRBV18
cdr3_length: 15
j_call: TRBJ1-1
cdr3_aa: CASSPPASGYTEAFF

v_call: TRBV3-1/TRBV3-2
cdr3_length: 15
j_call: TRBJ2-3
cdr3_aa: CASSQRGGRSDTQYF

v_call: TRBV5-1
cdr3_length: 15
j_call: TRBJ2-7
cdr3_aa: CASSFGTGATYEQYF

v_call: TRBV20-1
cdr3_length: 13
j_call: TRBJ1-1
cdr3_aa: CSASAGRITEAFF

v_call: TRBV12-5
cdr3_length: 12
j_call: TRBJ1-1
cdr3_aa: CASGLTSPGAFF

v_call: TRBV3-1/TRBV3-2
cdr3_length: 14
j_call: TRBJ1-1
cdr3_aa: CASSPWDKNTEAFF

v_call: TRBV15
cdr3_length: 17
j_call: TRBJ1-1
cdr3_aa: CATSRMGQGAIDAEAFF

v_call: TRBV3-1/TRBV3-2
cdr3_length: 15
j_call: TRBJ1-5
cdr3_aa: CASSPWESRGQPQHF

v_call: TRBV3-1/TRBV3-2
cdr3_length: 15
j_call: TRBJ2-1
cdr3_aa: CASSQAGLGDNEQFF

v_call: TRBV5-4
cdr3_length: 13
j_call: TRBJ2-5
cdr3_aa: CASRERIQETQYF

v_call: TRBV5-1
cdr3_length: 14
j_call: TRBJ2-3
cdr3_aa: CASIQDSDTDTQYF

v_call: TRBV11-2
cdr3_length: 15
j_call: TRBJ2-6
cdr3_aa: CASSYRAGGANVLTF

v_call: TRBV10-3
cdr3_length: 19
j_call: TRBJ2-6
cdr3_aa: CAISGSPGQGSSGANVLTF

v_call: TRBV2
cdr3_length: 15
j_call: TRBJ2-3
cdr3_aa: CASSLLAGGMDTQYF

v_call: TRBV7-2
cdr3_length: 15
j_call: TRBJ2-1
cdr3_aa: CASSSSGGGSDEQFF

v_call: TRBV13
cdr3_length: 14
j_call: TRBJ1-4
cdr3_aa: CASSLGGTNEKLFF